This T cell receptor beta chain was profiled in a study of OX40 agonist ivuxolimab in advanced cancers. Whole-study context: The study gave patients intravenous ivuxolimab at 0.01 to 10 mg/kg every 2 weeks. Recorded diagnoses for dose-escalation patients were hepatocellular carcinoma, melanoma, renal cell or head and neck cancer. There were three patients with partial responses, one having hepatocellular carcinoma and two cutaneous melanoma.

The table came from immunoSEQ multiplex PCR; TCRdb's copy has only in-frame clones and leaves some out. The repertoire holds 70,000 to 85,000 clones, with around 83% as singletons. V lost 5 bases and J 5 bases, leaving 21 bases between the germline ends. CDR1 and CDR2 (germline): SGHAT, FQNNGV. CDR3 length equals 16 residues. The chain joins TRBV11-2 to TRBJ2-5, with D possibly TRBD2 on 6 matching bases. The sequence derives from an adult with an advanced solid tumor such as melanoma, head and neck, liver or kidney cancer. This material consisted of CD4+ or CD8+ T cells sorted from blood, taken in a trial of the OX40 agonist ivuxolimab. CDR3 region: CASSPRGSQRGETQYF. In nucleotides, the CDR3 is TGTGCCAGCAGCCCCCGGGGGTCCCAACGGGGCGAGACCCAGTACTTC.